The TCR beta chain under discussion was sequenced for a study of patients and donors after allogeneic stem cell transplantation. TCRdb used MiXCR to reprocess the RT-PCR reads, holding one entry per CDR3 protein. This table holds approximately 200,000 distinct CDR3 sequences, around two fifths found once. The CDR3 runs 13 residues. V lost 3 bases and J 6 bases, leaving 12 bases between the germline ends. Germline CDR1 and CDR2: SGHRS and YFSETQ. Sequencing was done on a sample of blood, either unsorted or a sorted T cell fraction (not recorded which). The rearrangement links TRBV5-1 to TRBJ2-5; a weak D match, TRBD1 (6 bases). This receptor was identified in a human donor who was either an allogeneic HSCT recipient or a stem cell or donor lymphocyte infusion donor (not recorded which). It is not recorded whose cells these are; they may come from a transplant donor. The CDR3 loop reads CASSYDRLKTQYF. DNA of the CDR3: TGCGCCAGCAGCTACGACAGGCTGAAGACCCAGTACTTC.